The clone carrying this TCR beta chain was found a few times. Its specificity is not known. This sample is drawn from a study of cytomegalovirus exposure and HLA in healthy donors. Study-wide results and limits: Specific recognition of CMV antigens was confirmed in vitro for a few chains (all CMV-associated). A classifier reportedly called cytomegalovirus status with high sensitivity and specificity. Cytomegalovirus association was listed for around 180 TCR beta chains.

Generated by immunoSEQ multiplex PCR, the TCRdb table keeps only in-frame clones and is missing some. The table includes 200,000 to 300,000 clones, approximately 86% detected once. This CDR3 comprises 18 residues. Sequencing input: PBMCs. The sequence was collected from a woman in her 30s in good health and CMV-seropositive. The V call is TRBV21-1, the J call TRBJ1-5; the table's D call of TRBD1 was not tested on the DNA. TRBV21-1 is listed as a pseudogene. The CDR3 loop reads CASSKVVGRGPGNQPQHF. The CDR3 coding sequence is TGTGCCAGCAGCAAAGTGGTCGGCAGGGGGCCGGGCAATCAGCCCCAGCATTTT.